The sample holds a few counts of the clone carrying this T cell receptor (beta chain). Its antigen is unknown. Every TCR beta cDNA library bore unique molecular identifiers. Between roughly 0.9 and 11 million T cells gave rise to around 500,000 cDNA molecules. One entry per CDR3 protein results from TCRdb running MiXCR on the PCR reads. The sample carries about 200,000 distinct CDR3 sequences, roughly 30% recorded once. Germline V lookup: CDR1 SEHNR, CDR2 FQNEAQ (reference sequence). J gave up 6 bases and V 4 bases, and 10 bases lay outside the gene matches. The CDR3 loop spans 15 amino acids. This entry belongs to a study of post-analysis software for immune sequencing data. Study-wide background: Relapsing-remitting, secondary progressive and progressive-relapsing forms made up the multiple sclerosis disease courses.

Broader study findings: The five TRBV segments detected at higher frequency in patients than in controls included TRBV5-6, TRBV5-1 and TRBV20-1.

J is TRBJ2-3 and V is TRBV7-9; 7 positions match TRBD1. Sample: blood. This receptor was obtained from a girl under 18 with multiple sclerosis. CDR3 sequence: CASSSGQAKGDTQYF. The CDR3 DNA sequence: TGTGCCAGCAGCTCCGGACAGGCAAAGGGGGATACGCAGTATTTT. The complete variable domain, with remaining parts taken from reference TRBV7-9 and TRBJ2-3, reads DTGVSQNPRHKITKRGQNVTFRCDPISEHNRLYWYRQTLGQGPEFLTYFQNEAQLEKSRLLSDRFSAERPKGSFSTLEIQRTEQGDSAMYLCASSSGQAKGDTQYFGPGTRLTVL.